This T cell receptor beta chain comes out of a study of cytomegalovirus exposure and HLA in healthy donors. The CDR3 totals 15 residues. Germline trimming cut 0 bases from V and 3 bases from J; bases unmatched to any gene: 3. CDR1 is MGHRA, CDR2 YSYEKL, per germline. This table comes from immunoSEQ multiplex PCR, and its TCRdb copy is limited to in-frame clones, with some not included. The sample holds about 44,000 clones; roughly 93% are singletons and the top ten take 2.1%. The sample consisted of PBMCs. This clonotype was sampled from a woman aged 18-29 years in good health and CMV-seronegative. V and J are TRBV4-1 and TRBJ1-2; 8 bases agree with TRBD1. The CDR3 loop reads CASSQDLDRDYGYTF. The CDR3 coding sequence is TGCGCCAGCAGCCAAGACCTGGACAGGGACTATGGCTACACCTTC.